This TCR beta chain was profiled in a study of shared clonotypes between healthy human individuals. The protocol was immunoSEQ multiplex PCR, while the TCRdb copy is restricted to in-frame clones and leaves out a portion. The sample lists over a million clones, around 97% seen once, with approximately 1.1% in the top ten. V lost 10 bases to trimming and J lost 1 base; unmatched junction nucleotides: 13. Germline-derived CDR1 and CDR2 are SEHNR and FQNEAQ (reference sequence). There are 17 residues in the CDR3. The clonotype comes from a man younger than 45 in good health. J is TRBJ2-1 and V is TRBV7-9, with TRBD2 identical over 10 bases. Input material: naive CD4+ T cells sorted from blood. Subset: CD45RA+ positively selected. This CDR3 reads CATRPPTSGESYNEQFF. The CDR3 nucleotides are TGTGCCACCCGACCCCCTACTAGCGGGGAGTCCTACAATGAGCAGTTCTTC.